This is a list of T cell receptor beta chains from one sample in a study of CD8 T cells in ankylosing spondylitis. TCRdb re-called the 5' RACE reads through MiXCR, storing one row per CDR3 protein. The sample carries about 330,000 distinct CDR3 sequences, 7.5% to 9% recorded once. Sequencing was done on a sample of blood, either unsorted or a sorted T cell fraction (not recorded which). The receptors were sampled from a male donor with ankylosing spondylitis. Both conserved end residues are part of each CDR3. D genes are given only for firm matches. Clone size is given for some rows only: seen once, a few or many times, or a class if the clone is expanded.

d_gene	abundance	v_gene	j_gene	CDR3aa	CDR3nt
NA	few	TRBV7-2	TRBJ1-2	CASSQGPVYGYTF	TGTGCCAGCAGCCAAGGCCCGGTCTATGGCTACACCTTC
TRBD2	once	TRBV7-6	TRBJ2-3	CASSKLAGVADTQYF	TGTGCCAGCAGCAAACTAGCGGGAGTTGCAGATACGCAGTATTTT
NA	NA	TRBV12-3/TRBV12-4	TRBJ2-6	CASSLGFSGANVLTF	TGTGCCAGCAGTCTAGGGTTCTCTGGGGCCAACGTCCTGACTTTC
NA	NA	TRBV6-1	TRBJ2-7	CASSPRPDYSYEQYF	TGTGCCAGCAGTCCACGGCCAGACTACTCCTACGAGCAGTACTTC
TRBD2	many	TRBV7-9	TRBJ2-1	CASSRNLLAGGNEQFF	TGTGCCAGCAGCCGAAATCTACTAGCGGGAGGGAATGAGCAGTTCTTC
NA	many	TRBV12-3/TRBV12-4	TRBJ1-1	CASSPRGGGTEAFF	TGTGCCAGCAGTCCCAGGGGAGGGGGCACTGAAGCTTTCTTT
NA	many	TRBV5-1	TRBJ2-3	CASSLLVGRSTDTQYF	TGCGCCAGCAGCTTGCTGGTCGGCAGGAGCACAGATACGCAGTATTTT
NA	few	TRBV6-1	TRBJ1-2	CASTRNYGYTF	TGTGCCAGCACCAGGAACTATGGCTACACCTTC
TRBD1	many	TRBV2	TRBJ2-1	CASREGSGTGNEQFF	TGTGCCAGCAGAGAAGGGTCAGGGACAGGCAATGAGCAGTTCTTC
NA	many	TRBV29-1	TRBJ1-1	CSVKVVDTEAFF	TGCAGCGTTAAGGTTGTGGACACTGAAGCTTTCTTT
TRBD1	many	TRBV5-1	TRBJ2-7	CASSPRTGPSYEQYF	TGCGCCAGCAGCCCAAGGACAGGCCCGTCCTACGAGCAGTACTTC
NA	few	TRBV12-3/TRBV12-4	TRBJ2-1	CASTLTRDSGYNEQFF	TGTGCCAGCACCCTGACCCGGGACTCCGGTTACAATGAGCAGTTCTTC
NA	NA	TRBV4-2	TRBJ1-2	CASSQDFRDAYGYTF	TGTGCCAGCAGCCAAGATTTCCGGGACGCATATGGCTACACCTTC
TRBD1	few	TRBV20-1	TRBJ1-5	CSAITQGEVGQPQHF	TGCAGTGCTATAACCCAGGGGGAAGTAGGCCAGCCCCAGCATTTT
NA	few	TRBV20-1	TRBJ2-7	CSARAGDEQYF	TGCAGTGCCCGGGCAGGCGACGAGCAGTACTTC
NA	few	TRBV5-1	TRBJ2-5	CASSSGLPHARDQYF	TGCGCCAGCAGCTCGGGACTCCCCCATGCAAGGGACCAGTACTTC
NA	few	TRBV6-2/TRBV6-3	TRBJ2-5	CASSYSHPQETQYF	TGTGCCAGCAGTTACTCGCATCCTCAAGAGACCCAGTACTTC
TRBD2	NA	TRBV14	TRBJ2-1	CASSPLLAGGPNEQFF	TGTGCCAGCAGCCCCCTACTAGCGGGAGGGCCCAATGAGCAGTTCTTC
NA	many	TRBV5-1	TRBJ1-2	CASSPDGVYGYTF	TGCGCCAGCAGCCCGGACGGGGTTTATGGCTACACCTTC
NA	NA	TRBV20-1	TRBJ2-2	CSARAQRGTGELFF	TGCAGTGCTAGGGCCCAACGGGGCACCGGGGAGCTGTTTTTT
NA	few	TRBV20-1	TRBJ2-2	CSARMEHHNGELFF	TGCAGTGCTAGAATGGAGCATCATAACGGGGAGCTGTTTTTT
NA	many	TRBV7-3	TRBJ2-5	CASSWTPGLLETQYF	TGTGCCAGCAGCTGGACCCCTGGACTACTAGAGACCCAGTACTTC
NA	few	TRBV28	TRBJ1-1	CASSPRGYPNTEAFF	TGTGCCAGCAGTCCTAGGGGGTATCCGAACACTGAAGCTTTCTTT
TRBD1	many	TRBV30	TRBJ1-5	CAWSRDRNDQPQHF	TGTGCCTGGAGTCGGGACAGGAATGATCAGCCCCAGCATTTT
NA	NA	TRBV20-1	TRBJ2-7	CSARGTPSYEQYF	TGCAGTGCTAGAGGTACCCCCTCCTACGAGCAGTACTTC
TRBD1	many	TRBV2	TRBJ2-1	CASGGTGGYNEQFF	TGTGCCAGCGGGGGGACAGGGGGTTACAATGAGCAGTTCTTC
TRBD1	NA	TRBV7-9	TRBJ1-5	CASSLVVTGFGQPQHF	TGTGCCAGCAGCTTAGTTGTGACAGGGTTTGGTCAGCCCCAGCATTTT
NA	few	TRBV5-1	TRBJ2-2	CASTSPPGELFF	TGCGCCAGCACGAGCCCCCCCGGGGAGCTGTTTTTT
NA	few	TRBV12-3/TRBV12-4	TRBJ2-5	CASSLGRGDRETQYF	TGTGCCAGCAGTTTAGGGCGCGGAGATAGAGAGACCCAGTACTTC
TRBD1	many	TRBV7-9	TRBJ1-6	CASSTGTGDNSPLHF	TGTGCCAGCAGCACCGGGACAGGAGATAATTCACCCCTCCACTTT
NA	few	TRBV12-3/TRBV12-4	TRBJ2-5	CASSYVGETQYF	TGTGCCAGCAGTTACGTAGGAGAGACCCAGTACTTC
NA	many	TRBV10-3	TRBJ2-1	CAISGLETLGEQFF	TGTGCCATCAGTGGACTAGAGACCCTTGGTGAGCAGTTCTTC
NA	NA	TRBV4-1	TRBJ2-1	CASSQVQGGGEVQFF	TGCGCCAGCAGCCAAGTGCAGGGTGGGGGCGAGGTGCAGTTCTTC
NA	few	TRBV5-1	TRBJ2-1	CASSRSAISHNEQFF	TGCGCCAGCAGCAGGAGCGCAATTTCGCACAATGAGCAGTTCTTC
NA	many	TRBV5-1	TRBJ1-5	CASSRGNNQPQHF	TGCGCCAGCAGCCGGGGGAACAATCAGCCCCAGCATTTT
TRBD1	many	TRBV12-3/TRBV12-4	TRBJ1-1	CASSDRGLEAFF	TGTGCCAGCAGCGACAGGGGCCTTGAAGCTTTCTTT
NA	NA	TRBV29-1	TRBJ1-1	CSVRQPPEAFF	TGCAGCGTAAGACAGCCCCCTGAAGCTTTCTTT
NA	NA	TRBV27	TRBJ1-5	CASSPSDFGQPQHF	TGTGCCAGCAGCCCTTCGGACTTCGGTCAGCCCCAGCATTTT
NA	NA	TRBV19	TRBJ1-5	CASSIPGGEYQPQHF	TGTGCCAGTAGTATACCGGGGGGTGAATATCAGCCCCAGCATTTT
NA	NA	TRBV4-3	TRBJ2-7	CASSQAISSYEQYF	TGCGCCAGCAGCCAGGCGATTAGCTCCTACGAGCAGTACTTC
NA	many	TRBV29-1	TRBJ1-4	CSVERAGEKLFF	TGCAGCGTTGAGCGGGCAGGAGAAAAACTGTTTTTT
TRBD2	NA	TRBV29-1	TRBJ2-7	CSVEGLRTSGHNEQYF	TGCAGCGTTGAGGGCCTGAGGACTAGCGGGCACAACGAGCAGTACTTC
NA	few	TRBV20-1	TRBJ2-3	CSAVPGALSTDTQYF	TGCAGTGCTGTCCCAGGCGCTCTCAGCACAGATACGCAGTATTTT
NA	NA	TRBV18	TRBJ2-7	CASSPMTFSYEQYF	TGTGCCAGCTCACCTATGACCTTCTCCTACGAGCAGTACTTC
TRBD2	many	TRBV12-3/TRBV12-4	TRBJ2-1	CASTLGGLVLNEQFF	TGTGCCAGCACCTTAGGGGGACTAGTTCTCAATGAGCAGTTCTTC
NA	few	TRBV7-9	TRBJ2-7	CASSLSVLSYEQYF	TGTGCCAGCAGCTTATCCGTCCTCTCCTACGAGCAGTACTTC
NA	NA	TRBV6-5	TRBJ1-2	CASSLNIRPGDYGYTF	TGTGCCAGCAGTTTGAACATCCGACCGGGGGACTATGGCTACACCTTC
TRBD1	few	TRBV3-1	TRBJ1-2	CASSQGLQGINYGYTF	TGTGCCAGCAGCCAAGGTCTACAGGGGATTAACTATGGCTACACCTTC
TRBD1	few	TRBV28	TRBJ2-7	CASSPQGTGRHEQYF	TGTGCCAGCAGTCCTCAGGGGACAGGGCGCCACGAGCAGTACTTC
NA	many	TRBV6-1	TRBJ2-1	CASSVWRNEQFF	TGTGCCAGCAGTGTTTGGAGGAATGAGCAGTTCTTC
NA	NA	TRBV5-1	TRBJ1-1	CASGEKVVATEAFF	TGCGCCAGCGGCGAAAAGGTGGTGGCCACTGAAGCTTTCTTT
NA	many	TRBV29-1	TRBJ2-7	CSVKTASYEQYF	TGCAGCGTGAAGACAGCCTCCTACGAGCAGTACTTC
NA	NA	TRBV3-1	TRBJ2-7	CASSPGRVQYF	TGTGCCAGCAGCCCCGGGCGGGTGCAGTACTTC